This paragraph reports one T cell receptor beta chain. Its target is unknown. Germline V gene data show CDR1 as MDHEN and CDR2 as SYDVKM. V lost 6 bases to trimming and J lost 6 bases; unmatched junction nucleotides: 4. CDR3 length: 13 amino acids. The sample belongs to a study of CD8 T cells in Susac syndrome. Study outcomes and limitations: The authors acknowledged that their TCR sequencing and HLA analysis involved a relatively small number of individuals.

An input of roughly 0.5 to 1 ug of RNA was subjected to reverse transcription using random hexamers. TCRdb called the immunoSEQ multiplex PCR reads again in MiXCR, with one record for every CDR3 protein. The sample consists of approximately 160,000 distinct CDR3 sequences, about 92% of them appearing once. Sequencing of TCR beta, carried out with a high-throughput approach, was applied to CD8+ and CD4+ T cells from the blood. Healthy donors constituted the control group, matched for age and sex. While CD8+ and CD4+ T cells were isolated negatively, TEMRA cells were enriched by FACS. The source is a human donor in good health. J is TRBJ2-1 and V is TRBV28; 8 nucleotides line up with TRBD2. The sample taken for sequencing was CD4+ T cells from PBMCs. CDR3 residues: CASREAGVNEQFF. CDR3 in DNA: TGTGCCAGCAGGGAAGCGGGAGTCAATGAGCAGTTCTTC.